These T cell receptor beta chains were read from a single sample in a study of shared clonotypes between healthy human individuals. This table comes from immunoSEQ multiplex PCR, and its TCRdb copy is limited to in-frame clones, with some not included. The sample includes about 230,000 clones, approximately 65% of them seen just once. Sequencing was done on a sample of memory CD4+ T cells sorted from blood. All receptors derive from a man aged 30-40 years in good health. Each CDR3 is given without its conserved first and last residue. Clone sizes are given selectively: once, few, many, or a class where the clone is expanded.

TRBV28	NA	12	TRBJ2-4	ASRTGTGRNIQY
TRBV6-1	NA	12	TRBJ2-1	ASSEEGGPSEQF
TRBV5-1	NA	12	TRBJ2-7	ATTGGGPGNEQY
TRBV11-3	NA	13	TRBJ2-1	ASSPGQGGKNEQF
TRBV9	few	10	TRBJ2-5	ASSVATGTQY
TRBV10-3	NA	13	TRBJ1-2	AISGRQGPNYGYT
TRBV5-6	NA	12	TRBJ2-7	ASSRRASGAEQY
TRBV2	few	12	TRBJ2-1	ASSGREKDNEQF
TRBV19	NA	12	TRBJ2-5	ASSIAGSGKTQY
TRBV27	NA	14	TRBJ2-1	ASSFRLAGGFNEQF
TRBV11-2	NA	8	TRBJ2-1	ASSHNEQF
TRBV7-2	few	13	TRBJ2-7	ASSLEVSKVYEQY
TRBV27	NA	12	TRBJ2-1	ASSLRAAYNEQF
TRBV7-2	NA	15	TRBJ2-6	ASSLRGANSGANVLT
TRBV7-2	NA	11	TRBJ2-7	ASSGLASYEQY
TRBV21-1	NA	13	TRBJ2-3	ASAPGRPNTDTQY
TRBV6-5	many	12	TRBJ2-7	ASSYLGAGYEQY
TRBV11-1	NA	11	TRBJ2-1	ASRSGGNNEQF
TRBV19	NA	10	TRBJ2-5	ASRQSGETQY
TRBV7-7	NA	13	TRBJ2-5	ASSLAREKWETQY
TRBV4-1	few	17	TRBJ2-2	ASSHRGTSGNTNTGELF
TRBV5-1	NA	17	TRBJ2-2	ASSLALAGVSANTGELF
TRBV28	NA	14	TRBJ2-7	ASRHRWGLLTYEQY
TRBV7-9	few	10	TRBJ1-4	ASRNNNEKLF
TRBV7-7	NA	10	TRBJ2-7	ASSPTGYEQY
TRBV5-1	few	12	TRBJ2-5	ASSSGTSEETQY
TRBV21-1	NA	15	TRBJ2-2	ASSKEETSGTPGELF
TRBV2	NA	11	TRBJ1-1	ASTGQSNTEAF
TRBV10-3	NA	12	TRBJ2-7	AITGQGVGNEQY
TRBV28	NA	12	TRBJ2-7	ASSSSSGSYEQY
TRBV7-2	NA	11	TRBJ2-7	ASSSEQGTEQY
TRBV7-2	NA	10	TRBJ1-5	ASSFMNQPQH
TRBV5-1	NA	14	TRBJ2-2	ASSWGTATNTGELF
TRBV18	once	11	TRBJ2-7	ASSPSASYEQY
TRBV28	medium-sized	10	TRBJ1-5	ASRRPNQPQH
TRBV15	NA	10	TRBJ2-7	ATSTAMEDPY
TRBV5-1	NA	12	TRBJ2-5	ASSLGGGQETQY
TRBV7-3	NA	12	TRBJ1-4	ASSFGTVREKLF
TRBV21-1	NA	14	TRBJ2-1	ASSTRDRGRIGEQF
TRBV9	NA	13	TRBJ2-1	ASSVDSGRYNEQF
TRBV6-1	once	12	TRBJ2-3	ASSEPGNTDTQY
TRBV4-1	NA	12	TRBJ2-5	ASSQLQVQETQY
TRBV10-2	NA	14	TRBJ2-5	ASAGTSGSFQGTQY
TRBV28	few	13	TRBJ2-2	ASSFPLADTGELF
TRBV11-2	NA	13	TRBJ1-1	ASSFPGTGRTEAF
TRBV6-5	NA	13	TRBJ1-2	ASSAGGLLNYGYT
TRBV11-3	NA	14	TRBJ2-7	ASSPGPAAIGYEQY
TRBV15	few	13	TRBJ2-7	ATSRDQGAAYEQY
TRBV6-1	NA	11	TRBJ2-7	ASQVGGPYEQY
TRBV14	NA	11	TRBJ2-5	ASSYGGKETQY
TRBV7-3	NA	13	TRBJ2-7	ASSLAAGGNYEQY
TRBV5-1	NA	13	TRBJ2-2	ASSALQGVGGELF
TRBV11-2	NA	13	TRBJ2-1	ASSYLAGVYNEQF
TRBV7-8	NA	10	TRBJ2-7	ASSRQFYEQY
TRBV11-2	NA	13	TRBJ2-7	ASSLVNNGFSEQY
TRBV15	many	11	TRBJ1-5	ATSRGVGQPQH
TRBV9	NA	11	TRBJ1-2	ASSVGIDYGYT